The rows below give T cell receptor beta chains drawn from one sample of a study of shared clonotypes between healthy human individuals. The repertoire was sequenced with immunoSEQ multiplex PCR; TCRdb's copy has only in-frame clones and lacks some. Among 100,000 or so clones listed, approximately 70% were seen once. Sequenced sample: memory CD8+ T cells sorted from blood. The receptors shown here come from a woman aged 25 to 39 in good health. CDR3s include the opening cysteine and the closing phenylalanine or tryptophan. Fields, in order: D gene, clone size, CDR3 length, J gene, V gene, CDR3 protein, CDR3 DNA. D genes are given only for firm matches. Rows may omit the clone size; those that give it use once, few, many or a size class.

D: TRBD1; size: .; length: 18; J: TRBJ1-1; V: TRBV7-2; CDR3: CASSLSRQGATSPTEAFF; DNA: TGTGCCAGCAGCTTAAGTCGACAGGGGGCGACATCCCCCACTGAAGCTTTCTTT
D: .; size: .; length: 14; J: TRBJ2-5; V: TRBV15; CDR3: CATSRDLGRETQYF; DNA: TGTGCCACCAGCAGAGATCTGGGGCGGGAGACCCAGTACTTC
D: .; size: .; length: 14; J: TRBJ2-7; V: TRBV25-1; CDR3: CASSAVDGTYEQYF; DNA: TGTGCCAGCAGTGCAGTCGACGGCACCTACGAGCAGTACTTC
D: .; size: once; length: 18; J: TRBJ2-3; V: TRBV27; CDR3: CASTTIGGPSSFTDTQYF; DNA: TGTGCCAGCACCACAATAGGGGGACCATCGTCTTTCACAGATACGCAGTATTTT
D: .; size: .; length: 14; J: TRBJ1-5; V: TRBV6-1; CDR3: CASSEVQGYQPQHF; DNA: TGTGCCAGCAGTGAAGTCCAGGGGTATCAGCCCCAGCATTTT
D: .; size: .; length: 18; J: TRBJ2-7; V: TRBV28; CDR3: CASKGNAVLQGIFYEQYF; DNA: TGTGCCAGCAAGGGAAATGCGGTGCTACAGGGCATTTTCTACGAGCAGTACTTC
D: TRBD1; size: .; length: 17; J: TRBJ2-3; V: TRBV5-1; CDR3: CASSMTGALVRADTQYF; DNA: TGCGCCAGCAGCATGACAGGGGCCCTGGTGAGGGCAGATACGCAGTATTTT
D: .; size: .; length: 11; J: TRBJ1-1; V: TRBV6-6; CDR3: CASAGFAEAFF; DNA: TGTGCCAGTGCAGGGTTCGCTGAAGCTTTCTTT
D: TRBD2; size: .; length: 17; J: TRBJ2-1; V: TRBV5-6; CDR3: CASSKGLAGVKANEQFF; DNA: TGTGCCAGCAGCAAGGGACTAGCGGGAGTTAAGGCCAATGAGCAGTTCTTC
D: TRBD1; size: .; length: 15; J: TRBJ1-2; V: TRBV27; CDR3: CASILSEGTAYGYTF; DNA: TGTGCCAGCATCCTATCCGAGGGGACAGCCTATGGCTACACCTTC
D: .; size: .; length: 15; J: TRBJ2-1; V: TRBV5-1; CDR3: CASNSGGAGYNEQFF; DNA: TGCGCCAGCAACTCGGGTGGGGCAGGATACAATGAGCAGTTCTTC
D: .; size: many; length: 14; J: TRBJ1-2; V: TRBV19; CDR3: CASSIAAAGGSYTF; DNA: TGTGCCAGTAGTATAGCGGCGGCGGGGGGAAGCTACACCTTC
D: TRBD2; size: .; length: 17; J: TRBJ2-3; V: TRBV7-9; CDR3: CASSPRLAGRNTDTQYF; DNA: TGTGCCAGCAGCCCGCGACTAGCGGGACGTAACACAGATACGCAGTATTTT
D: .; size: .; length: 13; J: TRBJ1-1; V: TRBV5-1; CDR3: CASSLAGPPEAFF; DNA: TGCGCCAGCAGCTTGGCCGGCCCCCCTGAAGCTTTCTTT
D: TRBD1; size: .; length: 14; J: TRBJ1-5; V: TRBV16; CDR3: CASSRGTGNQPQHF; DNA: TGTGCCAGCAGCCGTGGGACAGGGAATCAGCCCCAGCATTTT
D: TRBD2; size: few; length: 16; J: TRBJ2-3; V: TRBV25-1; CDR3: CASSAGTSGSLGTQYF; DNA: TGTGCCAGCAGTGCCGGGACTAGCGGGAGTTTGGGTACGCAGTATTTT
D: .; size: few; length: 15; J: TRBJ2-1; V: TRBV28; CDR3: CASSSIPSSYNEQFF; DNA: TGTGCCAGCAGTTCTATTCCCAGCTCCTACAATGAGCAGTTCTTC
D: .; size: once; length: 17; J: TRBJ2-7; V: TRBV6-1; CDR3: CASSESTAGRGSYEQYF; DNA: TGTGCCAGCAGTGAATCCACAGCTGGACGGGGGTCCTACGAGCAGTACTTC
D: .; size: few; length: 16; J: TRBJ2-6; V: TRBV10-3; CDR3: CAISDPTSFGANVLTF; DNA: TGTGCCATCAGTGACCCCACTAGTTTCGGGGCCAACGTCCTGACTTTC
D: .; size: .; length: 15; J: TRBJ2-5; V: TRBV28; CDR3: CASSEGRDFLETQYF; DNA: TGTGCCAGCAGTGAGGGCCGGGACTTCTTAGAGACCCAGTACTTC
D: TRBD1; size: few; length: 16; J: TRBJ2-2; V: TRBV5-6; CDR3: CASSYVPGQGAGELFF; DNA: TGTGCCAGCAGCTATGTCCCGGGACAGGGGGCCGGGGAGCTGTTTTTT
D: .; size: many; length: 15; J: TRBJ1-4; V: TRBV11-2; CDR3: CASSLLRELDEKLFF; DNA: TGTGCCAGCAGCTTACTAAGGGAATTAGATGAAAAACTGTTTTTT
D: .; size: .; length: 13; J: TRBJ2-6; V: TRBV30; CDR3: CAWNRDTLKVLTF; DNA: TGTGCCTGGAACCGGGATACCCTCAAGGTCCTGACTTTC
D: .; size: .; length: 15; J: TRBJ2-6; V: TRBV6-4; CDR3: CASSDLNSGANVLTF; DNA: TGTGCCAGCAGTGACCTGAACTCTGGGGCCAACGTCCTGACTTTC
D: TRBD2; size: .; length: 17; J: TRBJ2-3; V: TRBV2; CDR3: CASSHLTSAPLGDTQYF; DNA: TGTGCCAGCAGTCATCTAACTAGCGCACCCTTGGGAGATACGCAGTATTTT
D: .; size: many; length: 17; J: TRBJ2-6; V: TRBV6-4; CDR3: CASSPGHSFSGANVLTF; DNA: TGTGCCAGCAGTCCGGGACATTCGTTCTCTGGGGCCAACGTCCTGACTTTC
D: TRBD1; size: few; length: 12; J: TRBJ2-1; V: TRBV6-5; CDR3: CASSYSGTGQFF; DNA: TGTGCCAGCAGTTACTCAGGGACAGGGCAGTTCTTC
D: TRBD2; size: .; length: 12; J: TRBJ2-7; V: TRBV7-2; CDR3: CASSLGSGSQYF; DNA: TGTGCCAGCAGCTTGGGTAGCGGGAGTCAGTACTTC
D: .; size: .; length: 13; J: TRBJ2-1; V: TRBV6-1; CDR3: CASEQGFSNEQFF; DNA: TGTGCCAGCGAGCAGGGGTTTTCCAATGAGCAGTTCTTC